A selection of T cell receptor beta chains follows, all from one sample in a study of T-cell memory formation after mild COVID-19. TCRdb reanalysed the 5' RACE reads using MiXCR and keeps one entry per CDR3 protein. Of just over 60,000 distinct CDR3 sequences listed, over 8.5% were seen once; the top ten hold less than 1.5%. Sequenced: PBMCs or a T cell subset sorted from them (not recorded which). These receptors were taken from a man aged 18 to 29 who had mild COVID-19 (a few samples of this study predate the infection). Cell type and time point are not known. Both conserved end residues are part of each CDR3. Fields, in order: J gene, clone size, D gene, V gene, CDR3 DNA, CDR3 protein. The D gene is left open where the match is weak. Size tells how often a clone was seen (once, few, many) or the class of an expanded clone, and some rows leave it out.

j_gene: TRBJ2-1
abundance: -
d_gene: TRBD1
v_gene: TRBV7-2
CDR3nt: TGTGCCAGCAGCTTGGGACAGGGTCGCGCGCAGTTCTTC
CDR3aa: CASSLGQGRAQFF

j_gene: TRBJ1-1
abundance: -
d_gene: TRBD1
v_gene: TRBV5-1
CDR3nt: TGCGCCAGCAGCTTGAACGGGCCCGGGACAGGATCAACTTTCTTT
CDR3aa: CASSLNGPGTGSTFF

j_gene: TRBJ1-2
abundance: -
d_gene: -
v_gene: TRBV14
CDR3nt: TGTGCCAGCAGCCGTAAGGGACCGCCTATTGAGGGGGGCTACACCTTC
CDR3aa: CASSRKGPPIEGGYTF

j_gene: TRBJ2-7
abundance: few
d_gene: -
v_gene: TRBV5-4
CDR3nt: TGTGCCAGCAGCTGGCAGGGTTTCGACGAGCAGTACTTC
CDR3aa: CASSWQGFDEQYF

j_gene: TRBJ2-2
abundance: many
d_gene: TRBD1
v_gene: TRBV4-3
CDR3nt: TGCGCCAGCAGCCGACAGGGCAACCGGGAGCTGTTTTTT
CDR3aa: CASSRQGNRELFF

j_gene: TRBJ2-5
abundance: -
d_gene: -
v_gene: TRBV7-9
CDR3nt: TGTGCCAGCAGCATAGGGGGGACAGAAGAGACCCAGTACTTC
CDR3aa: CASSIGGTEETQYF

j_gene: TRBJ1-1
abundance: -
d_gene: -
v_gene: TRBV7-3
CDR3nt: TGTGCCAGCAGCTCAATGGTGAACACTGAAGCTTTCTTT
CDR3aa: CASSSMVNTEAFF

j_gene: TRBJ1-1
abundance: -
d_gene: -
v_gene: TRBV4-1
CDR3nt: TGCGCCAGCAGCCAAGTCTTGGCCCCAAACACTGAAGCTTTCTTT
CDR3aa: CASSQVLAPNTEAFF

j_gene: TRBJ2-5
abundance: many
d_gene: -
v_gene: TRBV20-1
CDR3nt: TGCAGTGCTAGACCGGGACACCTCCAAGAGACCCAGTACTTC
CDR3aa: CSARPGHLQETQYF

j_gene: TRBJ2-1
abundance: many
d_gene: -
v_gene: TRBV6-1
CDR3nt: TGTGCCAGCAGTGAAATGGCGGGGAACGAGCAGTTCTTC
CDR3aa: CASSEMAGNEQFF

j_gene: TRBJ1-6
abundance: -
d_gene: -
v_gene: TRBV4-2
CDR3nt: TGTGCCAGCAGCCCGAGCGGCAGCCGCTCCTATAATTCACCCCTCCACTTT
CDR3aa: CASSPSGSRSYNSPLHF

j_gene: TRBJ2-7
abundance: many
d_gene: -
v_gene: TRBV7-2
CDR3nt: TGTGCCAGCAGCTTCTTAAGCTCCTACGAGCAGTACTTC
CDR3aa: CASSFLSSYEQYF

j_gene: TRBJ1-1
abundance: medium-sized
d_gene: -
v_gene: TRBV20-1
CDR3nt: TGCAGTGCTGGCCGCGGGGACACTGAAGCTTTCTTT
CDR3aa: CSAGRGDTEAFF

j_gene: TRBJ1-1
abundance: -
d_gene: -
v_gene: TRBV28
CDR3nt: TGTGCCAGCAGCCCGGGACACAACACTGAAGCTTTCTTT
CDR3aa: CASSPGHNTEAFF

j_gene: TRBJ2-5
abundance: many
d_gene: TRBD2
v_gene: TRBV7-3
CDR3nt: TGTGCCAGCAGCCTAGCGGGGGTGGACCAAGAGACCCAGTACTTC
CDR3aa: CASSLAGVDQETQYF

j_gene: TRBJ2-5
abundance: -
d_gene: TRBD2
v_gene: TRBV12-3/TRBV12-4
CDR3nt: TGTGCCAGCAGTTTATCTAGCGGGGGGGCGGGTGAGACCCAGTACTTC
CDR3aa: CASSLSSGGAGETQYF

j_gene: TRBJ1-2
abundance: few
d_gene: TRBD1
v_gene: TRBV30
CDR3nt: TGTGCCTGGACCCCCGGGACAGGACCGGGGGGCTACACCTTC
CDR3aa: CAWTPGTGPGGYTF

j_gene: TRBJ1-1
abundance: -
d_gene: -
v_gene: TRBV12-3/TRBV12-4
CDR3nt: TGTGCCAGCAGTTTAATGCGGGAGCGGGCTTTCTTT
CDR3aa: CASSLMRERAFF

j_gene: TRBJ1-2
abundance: -
d_gene: -
v_gene: TRBV15
CDR3nt: TGTGCCACCAGCAGAGATCTTGGGGCTAACTATGGCTACACCTTC
CDR3aa: CATSRDLGANYGYTF

j_gene: TRBJ1-5
abundance: -
d_gene: TRBD1
v_gene: TRBV20-1
CDR3nt: TGCAGTGCTACAGGGGGTAACAATCAGCCCCAGCATTTT
CDR3aa: CSATGGNNQPQHF

j_gene: TRBJ1-2
abundance: once
d_gene: -
v_gene: TRBV27
CDR3nt: TGTGCCAGCGCACGTACCAGGGGCGATGGCTACACCTTC
CDR3aa: CASARTRGDGYTF

j_gene: TRBJ1-1
abundance: -
d_gene: -
v_gene: TRBV25-1
CDR3nt: TGTGCCAGCAGAAAACACGGGGGGGACACTGAAGCTTTCTTT
CDR3aa: CASRKHGGDTEAFF

j_gene: TRBJ1-1
abundance: -
d_gene: -
v_gene: TRBV2
CDR3nt: TGTGCCAGCAGCGATGAGGGCCTTGAAGCTTTCTTT
CDR3aa: CASSDEGLEAFF

j_gene: TRBJ1-4
abundance: few
d_gene: -
v_gene: TRBV3-1
CDR3nt: TGTGCCAGCAGCCTCTCCGGGGGACCTAATGAAAAACTGTTTTTT
CDR3aa: CASSLSGGPNEKLFF

j_gene: TRBJ2-5
abundance: few
d_gene: -
v_gene: TRBV5-1
CDR3nt: TGCGCCAGCAGCTCGGGACAACAAGAGACCCAGTACTTC
CDR3aa: CASSSGQQETQYF

j_gene: TRBJ2-6
abundance: few
d_gene: -
v_gene: TRBV5-4
CDR3nt: TGTGCCAGCAAGGGCTCCGGGGCCAACGTCCTGACTTTC
CDR3aa: CASKGSGANVLTF

j_gene: TRBJ2-2
abundance: -
d_gene: -
v_gene: TRBV4-2
CDR3nt: TGTGCCAGCAGCCAAGAGGGGGACCCCTCCACCGGGGAGCTGTTTTTT
CDR3aa: CASSQEGDPSTGELFF

j_gene: TRBJ2-3
abundance: -
d_gene: -
v_gene: TRBV9
CDR3nt: TGTGCCAGCAGCGTAGCTCCAGGGACAGATACGCAGTATTTT
CDR3aa: CASSVAPGTDTQYF